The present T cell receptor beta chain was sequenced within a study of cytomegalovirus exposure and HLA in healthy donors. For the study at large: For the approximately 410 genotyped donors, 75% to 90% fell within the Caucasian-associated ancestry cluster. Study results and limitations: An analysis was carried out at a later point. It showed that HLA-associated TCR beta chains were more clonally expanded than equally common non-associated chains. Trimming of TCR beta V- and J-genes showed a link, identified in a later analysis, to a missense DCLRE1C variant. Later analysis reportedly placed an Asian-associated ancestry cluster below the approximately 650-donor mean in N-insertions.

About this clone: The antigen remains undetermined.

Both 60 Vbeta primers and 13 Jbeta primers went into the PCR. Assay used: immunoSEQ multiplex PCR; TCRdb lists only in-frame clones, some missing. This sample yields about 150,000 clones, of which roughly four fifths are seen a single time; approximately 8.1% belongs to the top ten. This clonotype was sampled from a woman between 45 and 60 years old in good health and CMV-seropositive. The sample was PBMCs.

For the CDR3, the DNA is TGTGCCAGCAGGGCCTGGACAGGGGGCCGGTACGAGCAGTACTTC. Protein product: CASRAWTGGRYEQYF. The chain couples TRBV2 to TRBJ2-7; TRBD1 aligns across 11 bases. V lost 6 bases and J lost 4; bases outside the gene matches: 8. CDR1 SNHLY and CDR2 FYNNEI come from the germline V gene. This CDR3 is built from 15 residues.